This T cell receptor beta chain was identified in a study of control samples from healthy donors and cancer patients. Germline V gene lookup returns CDR1 LGHDT and CDR2 YNNKEL (reference sequence). This CDR3 is built from 14 residues. V gave up 1 base and J gave up 5 bases; unmatched junction bases: 4. TCRdb's copy holds only in-frame clones and misses some; the assay was immunoSEQ multiplex PCR. Here the sample spans some 100,000 clones, roughly 92% being singletons. The rearrangement links TRBV3-1 (or the pseudogene TRBV3-2) to TRBJ2-5, with 7 bases matching TRBD2. The sequencing sample was made of blood. The source of this sequence is a human donor in good health. The donor label of this sample is uncertain. Written as DNA, the CDR3 is TGTGCCAGCAGCCAAGCTTCCGGGGGGGAGACCCAGTACTTC. The encoded protein is CASSQASGGETQYF.